This TCR beta chain appears in the sequencing data of a study of vaccination effects on CD4 cells after COVID-19. Study observations and caveats: Relatively few convalescent patients took part in the study, which had no early post-infection timepoints.

Produced via immunoSEQ multiplex PCR; TCRdb's table is partial and in-frame only. This table has about 22,000 clones, about three quarters appearing once. The CDR3 is made up of 14 amino acids. CDR1 is SGHAT, CDR2 FQNNGV, per germline. Trimming left V 3 bases short and J 8 bases short, with 16 bases between. This clone is labeled as medium-sized. Its antigen is unknown. ViraFEST assay sequencing came after antigen-specific CD4+ T cells were expanded with viral peptide pools. Following culture for approximately 11 days, CD4+ T cells were isolated. Fresh IL-2-containing medium replaced half the medium on days 3 and 7.

Sequenced material: CD4+ T cells from PBMCs cultured with HCoV-229E spike peptides, taken before COVID-19 vaccination. This chain uses TRBV11-2 with TRBJ1-1, with D perhaps TRBD1 (5 bases). The source is a human donor who received a COVID-19 vaccine. The chain's CDR3 is CASSFATGTREAFF. The CDR3 nucleotides read TGTGCCAGCAGCTTCGCGACCGGGACCCGCGAAGCTTTCTTT. Full variable domain (rest looked up from reference TRBV11-2 and TRBJ1-1): EAGVAQSPRYKIIEKRQSVAFWCNPISGHATLYWYQQILGQGPKLLIQFQNNGVVDDSQLPKDRFSAERLKGVDSTLKIQPAKLEDSAVYLCASSFATGTREAFFGQGTRLTVV.